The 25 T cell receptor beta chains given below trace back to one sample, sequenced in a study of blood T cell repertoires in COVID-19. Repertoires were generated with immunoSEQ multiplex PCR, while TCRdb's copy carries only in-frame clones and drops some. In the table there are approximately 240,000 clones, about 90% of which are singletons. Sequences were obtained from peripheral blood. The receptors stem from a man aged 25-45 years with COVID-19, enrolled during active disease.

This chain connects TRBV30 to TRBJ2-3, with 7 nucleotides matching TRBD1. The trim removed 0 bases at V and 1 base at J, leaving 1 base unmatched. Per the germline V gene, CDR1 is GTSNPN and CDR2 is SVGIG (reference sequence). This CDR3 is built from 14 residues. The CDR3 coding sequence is TGTGCCTGGAGTGTAGGGACAGGCACAGATACGCAGTATTTT. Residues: CAWSVGTGTDTQYF.

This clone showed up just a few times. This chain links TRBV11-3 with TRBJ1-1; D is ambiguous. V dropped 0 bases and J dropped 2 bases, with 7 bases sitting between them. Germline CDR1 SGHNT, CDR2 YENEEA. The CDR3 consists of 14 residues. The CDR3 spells CASSLDGGNTEAFF. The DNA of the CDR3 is TGTGCCAGCAGCTTAGATGGTGGCAACACTGAAGCTTTCTTT.

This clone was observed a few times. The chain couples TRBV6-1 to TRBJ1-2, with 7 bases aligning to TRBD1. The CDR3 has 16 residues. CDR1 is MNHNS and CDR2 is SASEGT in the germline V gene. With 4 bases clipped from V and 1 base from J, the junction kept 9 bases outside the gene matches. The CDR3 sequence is CASSVLRGTVNYGYTF. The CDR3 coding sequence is TGTGCCAGCAGTGTTTTGAGAGGGACAGTTAACTATGGCTACACCTTC.

The CDR3 coding sequence is TGTGCCAGCAGCGTAGGGGGGGGTACAGGTGATTCACCCCTCCACTTT. Amino acids: CASSVGGGTGDSPLHF. This chain connects TRBV9 to TRBJ1-6; possible D gene TRBD1, 5 bases. CDR3 length: 16 amino acids. Germline lookup yields CDR1 SGDLS and CDR2 YYNGEE. Trimming cost V 0 bases and J 8 bases, with 15 bases left between them.

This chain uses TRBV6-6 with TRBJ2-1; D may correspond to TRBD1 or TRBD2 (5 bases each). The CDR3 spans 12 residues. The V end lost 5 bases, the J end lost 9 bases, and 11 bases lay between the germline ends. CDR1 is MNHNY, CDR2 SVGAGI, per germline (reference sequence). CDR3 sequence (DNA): TGTGCCAGCAGTCGGGGCCATACTGAGCAGTTCTTC. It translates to CASSRGHTEQFF.

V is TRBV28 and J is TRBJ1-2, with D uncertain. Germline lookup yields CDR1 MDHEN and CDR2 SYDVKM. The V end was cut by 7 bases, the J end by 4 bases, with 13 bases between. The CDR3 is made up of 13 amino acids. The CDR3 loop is CASTGGRGYGYTF. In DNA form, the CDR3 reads TGTGCCAGCACTGGAGGGCGCGGCTATGGCTACACCTTC.

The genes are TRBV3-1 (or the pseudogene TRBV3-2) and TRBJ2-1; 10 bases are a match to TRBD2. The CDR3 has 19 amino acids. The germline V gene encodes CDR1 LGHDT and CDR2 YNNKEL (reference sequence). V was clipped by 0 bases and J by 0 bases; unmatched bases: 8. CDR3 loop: CASSQDLNSGGTSYNEQFF. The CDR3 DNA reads TGTGCCAGCAGCCAAGATCTGAATAGCGGGGGGACCTCCTACAATGAGCAGTTCTTC.

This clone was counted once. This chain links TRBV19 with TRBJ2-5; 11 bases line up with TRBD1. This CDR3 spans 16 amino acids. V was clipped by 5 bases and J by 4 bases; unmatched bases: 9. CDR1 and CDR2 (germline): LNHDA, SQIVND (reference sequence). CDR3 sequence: CASSSRTGGTLETQYF. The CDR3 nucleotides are TGTGCCAGTAGTTCTAGGACAGGGGGCACCCTAGAGACCCAGTACTTC. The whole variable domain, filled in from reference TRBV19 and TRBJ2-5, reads DGGITQSPKYLFRKEGQNVTLSCEQNLNHDAMYWYRQDPGQGLRLIYYSQIVNDFQKGDIAEGYSVSREKKESFPLTVTSAQKNPTAFYLCASSSRTGGTLETQYFGPGTRLLVL.

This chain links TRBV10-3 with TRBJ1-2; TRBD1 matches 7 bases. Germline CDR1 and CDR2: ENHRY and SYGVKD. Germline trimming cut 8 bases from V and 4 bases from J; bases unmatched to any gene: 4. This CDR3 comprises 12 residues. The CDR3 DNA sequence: TGTGCCATCGAGGGGACAGCCTATGGCTACACCTTC. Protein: CAIEGTAYGYTF.

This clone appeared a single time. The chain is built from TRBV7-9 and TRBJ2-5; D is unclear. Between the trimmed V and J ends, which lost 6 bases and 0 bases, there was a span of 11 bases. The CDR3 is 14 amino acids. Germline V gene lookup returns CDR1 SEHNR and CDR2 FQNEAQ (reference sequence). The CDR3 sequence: CASSSGLNQETQYF. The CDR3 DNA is TGTGCCAGCAGTTCTGGGCTCAACCAAGAGACCCAGTACTTC.

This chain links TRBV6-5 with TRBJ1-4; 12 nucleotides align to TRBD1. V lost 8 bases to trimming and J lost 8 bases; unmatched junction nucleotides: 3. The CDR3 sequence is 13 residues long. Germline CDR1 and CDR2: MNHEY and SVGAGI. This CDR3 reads CASGGTGGEKLFF. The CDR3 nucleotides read TGTGCCAGCGGGGGGACAGGGGGCGAAAAACTGTTTTTT.

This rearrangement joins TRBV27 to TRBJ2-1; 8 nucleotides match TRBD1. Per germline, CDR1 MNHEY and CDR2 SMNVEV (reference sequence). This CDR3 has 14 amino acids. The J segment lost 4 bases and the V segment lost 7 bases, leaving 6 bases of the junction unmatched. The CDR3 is CASIGTGVYNEQFF. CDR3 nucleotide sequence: TGTGCCAGCATAGGGACAGGAGTTTACAATGAGCAGTTCTTC.

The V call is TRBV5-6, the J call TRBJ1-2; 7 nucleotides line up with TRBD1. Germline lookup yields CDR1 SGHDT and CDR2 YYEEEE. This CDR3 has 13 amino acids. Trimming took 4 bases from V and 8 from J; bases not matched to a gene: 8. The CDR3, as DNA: TGTGCCAGCAGCCGGGACAGCAAGTTCGGCTACACCTTC. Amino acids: CASSRDSKFGYTF.

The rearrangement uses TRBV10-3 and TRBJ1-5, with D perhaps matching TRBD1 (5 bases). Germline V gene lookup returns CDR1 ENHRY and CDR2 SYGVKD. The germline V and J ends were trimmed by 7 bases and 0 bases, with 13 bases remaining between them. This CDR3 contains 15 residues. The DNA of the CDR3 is TGTGCCATCAAGCCCGCAGGGTCTAGCAATCAGCCCCAGCATTTT. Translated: CAIKPAGSSNQPQHF.

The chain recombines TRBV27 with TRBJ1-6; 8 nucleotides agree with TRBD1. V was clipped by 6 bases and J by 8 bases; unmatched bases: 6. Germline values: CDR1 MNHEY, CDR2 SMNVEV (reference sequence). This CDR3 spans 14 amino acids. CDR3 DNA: TGTGCCAGCAGCCGGACAGGGTCGGATTCACCCCTCCACTTT. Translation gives CASSRTGSDSPLHF.

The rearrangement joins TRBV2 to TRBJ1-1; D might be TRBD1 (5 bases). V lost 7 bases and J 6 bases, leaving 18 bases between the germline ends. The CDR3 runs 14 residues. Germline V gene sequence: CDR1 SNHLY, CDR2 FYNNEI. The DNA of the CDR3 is TGTGCCAGCACCCGGGGGACCTTGCCTGCTGAAGCTTTCTTT. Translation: CASTRGTLPAEAFF. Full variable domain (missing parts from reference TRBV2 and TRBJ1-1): EPEVTQTPSHQVTQMGQEVILRCVPISNHLYFYWYRQILGQKVEFLVSFYNNEISEKSEIFDDQFSVERPDGSNFTLKIRSTKLEDSAMYFCASTRGTLPAEAFFGQGTRLTVV.

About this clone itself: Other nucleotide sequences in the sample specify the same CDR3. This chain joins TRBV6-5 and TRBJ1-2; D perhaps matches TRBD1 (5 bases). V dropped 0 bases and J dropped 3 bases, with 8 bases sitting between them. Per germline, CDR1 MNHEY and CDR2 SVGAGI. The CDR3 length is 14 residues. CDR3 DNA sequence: TGTGCCAGCAGTTACTCGACGGGGGACTATGGCTACACCTTC. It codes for CASSYSTGDYGYTF.

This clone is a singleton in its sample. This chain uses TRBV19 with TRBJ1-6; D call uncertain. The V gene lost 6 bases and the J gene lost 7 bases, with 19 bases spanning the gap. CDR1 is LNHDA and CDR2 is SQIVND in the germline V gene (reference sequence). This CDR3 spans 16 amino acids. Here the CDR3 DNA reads TGTGCCAGTAGGCTTAATGGGCCGAGGGAAAATTCACCCCTCCACTTT. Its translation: CASRLNGPRENSPLHF.

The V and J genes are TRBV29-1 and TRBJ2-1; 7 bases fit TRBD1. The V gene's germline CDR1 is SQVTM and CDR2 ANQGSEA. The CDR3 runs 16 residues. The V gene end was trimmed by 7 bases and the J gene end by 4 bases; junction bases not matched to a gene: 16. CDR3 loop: CSGVIRGTVEYNEQFF. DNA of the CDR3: TGCAGCGGCGTAATAAGAGGGACAGTGGAATACAATGAGCAGTTCTTC.

The CDR3 nucleotides read TGTGCCAGCAGCCCAGGCGCAGGGAATAATCAGCCCCAGCATTTT. This codes for CASSPGAGNNQPQHF. This chain uses TRBV11-2 with TRBJ1-5, with D possibly being TRBD1 (5 bases). CDR1 is SGHAT and CDR2 is FQNNGV in the germline V gene. CDR3 length equals 15 residues. V gave up 5 bases and J gave up 4 bases, with 15 bases separating them.

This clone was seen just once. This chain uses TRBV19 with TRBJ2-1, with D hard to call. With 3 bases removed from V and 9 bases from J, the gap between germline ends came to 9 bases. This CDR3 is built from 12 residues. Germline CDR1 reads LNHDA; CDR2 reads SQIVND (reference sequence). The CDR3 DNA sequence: TGTGCCAGTAGTATGAGCGAAGGTGAGCAGTTCTTC. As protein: CASSMSEGEQFF.

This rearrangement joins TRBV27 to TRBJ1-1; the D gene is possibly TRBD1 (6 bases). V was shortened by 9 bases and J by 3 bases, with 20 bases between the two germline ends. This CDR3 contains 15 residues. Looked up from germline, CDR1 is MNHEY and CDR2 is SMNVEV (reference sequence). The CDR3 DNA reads TGTGCCAGTAGTCCGGACAGCCCACTATACACTGAAGCTTTCTTT. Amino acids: CASSPDSPLYTEAFF.

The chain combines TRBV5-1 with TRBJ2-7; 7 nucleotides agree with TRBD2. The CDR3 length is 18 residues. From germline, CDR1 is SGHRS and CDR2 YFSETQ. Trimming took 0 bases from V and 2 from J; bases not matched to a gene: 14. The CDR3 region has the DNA TGCGCCAGCAGCTTGGCCTCGTTCGGCGGGGGAGTCCCCTACGAGCAGTACTTC. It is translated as CASSLASFGGGVPYEQYF.

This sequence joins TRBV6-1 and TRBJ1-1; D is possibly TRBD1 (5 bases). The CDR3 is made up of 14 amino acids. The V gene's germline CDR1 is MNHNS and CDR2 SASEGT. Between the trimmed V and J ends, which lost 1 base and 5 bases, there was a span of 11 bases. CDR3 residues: CASSEVVRATEAFF. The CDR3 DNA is TGTGCCAGCAGTGAAGTGGTCAGGGCTACTGAAGCTTTCTTT.

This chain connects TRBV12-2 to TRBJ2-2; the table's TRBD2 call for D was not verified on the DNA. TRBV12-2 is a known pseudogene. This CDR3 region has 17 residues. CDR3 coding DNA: TGTGCAAGTCGCTTAGCGTTATACGTAAGCTTCACCGGGGAGCTGTTTTTT. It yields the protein CASRLALYVSFTGELFF.